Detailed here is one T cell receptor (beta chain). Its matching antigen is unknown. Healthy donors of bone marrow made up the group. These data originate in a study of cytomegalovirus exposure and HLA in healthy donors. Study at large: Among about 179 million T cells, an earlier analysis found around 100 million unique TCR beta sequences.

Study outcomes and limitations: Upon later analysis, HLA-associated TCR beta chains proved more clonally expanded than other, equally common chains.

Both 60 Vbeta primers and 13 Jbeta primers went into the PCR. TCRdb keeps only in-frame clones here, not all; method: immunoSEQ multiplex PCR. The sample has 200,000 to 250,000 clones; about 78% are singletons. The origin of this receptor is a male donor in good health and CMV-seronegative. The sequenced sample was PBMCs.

The chain's CDR3 is CASSVGLAGKDTQYF. The CDR3 DNA is TGTGCCAGCAGCGTAGGTCTAGCGGGAAAAGATACGCAGTATTTT. This chain links TRBV9 with TRBJ2-3; 9 nucleotides line up with TRBD2. The CDR3 spans 15 residues. The V gene's germline CDR1 is SGDLS and CDR2 YYNGEE. Unmatched junction bases numbered 4, after V lost 0 bases and J lost 5 bases.